This T cell receptor beta chain was found in a study of blood T cell repertoires in COVID-19. The wider study: Both acute and convalescent COVID-19 samples were obtained from the United States, Italy and Spain.

This clone was detected a few times. The table came from immunoSEQ multiplex PCR; TCRdb's copy has only in-frame clones and leaves some out. The table lists 45,000 to 55,000 clones, over 80% of them singletons. The V segment lost 4 bases and the J segment 0 bases; nucleotides outside the gene matches: 5. Per germline, CDR1 LNHDA and CDR2 SQIVND (reference sequence). CDR3 length: 16 amino acids. Sequenced material: peripheral blood. The V and J genes are TRBV19 and TRBJ1-3; 8 nucleotides line up with TRBD1. The source of this sequence is a human donor in a cohort sampled during active COVID-19. The CDR3 region has the DNA TGTGCCAGTAGTACGACAGGGGCCCTCTCTGGAAACACCATATATTTT. This gives the protein CASSTTGALSGNTIYF.